The 19 T cell receptor beta chains in this list originate from one sample, sequenced in a study of T-cell memory formation after mild COVID-19. MiXCR, run by TCRdb on the 5' RACE reads, gives a single entry per CDR3 protein. The sample records about 100,000 distinct CDR3 sequences, around 17% being singletons. The sample consisted of PBMCs or a T cell subset sorted from them (not recorded which). Every receptor here comes from a man aged 18 to 30 who had mild COVID-19 (a few samples of this study predate the infection). Cell type and time point are not known.

This clonotype was seen more than once but under ten times. The chain recombines TRBV5-1 with TRBJ1-2; TRBD1 matches 10 bases. This CDR3 contains 15 residues. Germline V gene lookup returns CDR1 SGHRS and CDR2 YFSETQ. Trimming cost V 5 bases and J 3 bases; bases outside gene matches: 7. The CDR3 coding sequence is TGCGCCAGCAGGCGCGCCGGGACAGGGGACTATGGCTACACCTTC. It encodes CASRRAGTGDYGYTF.

This clonotype was counted between two and nine times. The chain combines TRBV21-1 with TRBJ2-7; TRBD1, the table's D call, lacks a check against the DNA. TRBV21-1 represents a pseudogene. The CDR3 runs to 12 residues. The CDR3: CARRDRTYEQYF. CDR3 in DNA: TGTGCCAGAAGGGACAGAACCTACGAGCAGTACTTC.

The sample holds many counts of this clonotype. This sequence joins TRBV20-1 and TRBJ1-2; 9 bases map to TRBD1. The CDR3 length is 12 residues. Germline-derived CDR1 and CDR2 are DFQATT and SNEGSKA (reference sequence). The J segment lost 4 bases and the V segment lost 6 bases, leaving 3 bases of the junction unmatched. The CDR3 region is CSATDRGYGYTF. The CDR3 DNA follows: TGCAGTGCCACGGACAGGGGCTATGGCTACACCTTC.

This chain links TRBV5-5 with TRBJ2-5; no clear D gene. Germline CDR1 and CDR2: SGHKS and YYEKEE (reference sequence). The length of the CDR3 is 14 residues. V lost 4 bases and J lost 2, with 12 bases in between. The CDR3 DNA sequence: TGTGCCAGCAGCCTGGGTGGGAATCAAGAGACCCAGTACTTC. Protein product: CASSLGGNQETQYF. Full variable domain (rest looked up from reference TRBV5-5 and TRBJ2-5): DAGVTQSPTHLIKTRGQQVTLRCSPISGHKSVSWYQQVLGQGPQFIFQYYEKEERGRGNFPDRFSARQFPNYSSELNVNALLLGDSALYLCASSLGGNQETQYFGPGTRLLVL.

In this sample, this clonotype turned up a few times. The V and J genes are TRBV30 and TRBJ2-5; TRBD2 might be the D (6 bases). Germline CDR1 reads GTSNPN; CDR2 reads SVGIG (reference sequence). The CDR3 is made up of 15 amino acids. The V gene lost 3 bases and the J gene lost 5 bases, with 19 bases spanning the gap. The CDR3 here is CAWSRSGWEAETQYF. The CDR3 DNA sequence: TGTGCCTGGAGCAGGTCGGGGTGGGAGGCGGAGACCCAGTACTTC.

V gene TRBV11-2 combines with J gene TRBJ2-1; D is undetermined. V was clipped by 5 bases and J by 9 bases, with 11 bases between them. The germline gives CDR1 SGHAT, CDR2 FQNNGV. This CDR3 is built from 12 residues. CDR3 sequence reads: CASSRHLVEQFF. The CDR3 coding sequence is TGTGCCAGCAGCCGACATCTGGTTGAGCAGTTCTTC.

The J gene is TRBJ2-1, the V gene TRBV27; 9 bases fit TRBD2. Germline V gene data show CDR1 as MNHEY and CDR2 as SMNVEV (reference sequence). This CDR3 has 17 residues. V shed 6 bases, J shed 0 bases, and the junction held 9 bases outside the gene matches. The CDR3 sequence: CASRLTSGPHSYNEQFF. DNA for the CDR3: TGTGCCAGCAGATTAACTAGCGGGCCCCACTCCTACAATGAGCAGTTCTTC.

This clonotype was recorded a few times. The genes are TRBV12-3 or TRBV12-4 and TRBJ2-5; TRBD2 matches 8 bases. V shed 3 bases, J shed 2 bases, and the junction held 8 bases outside the gene matches. The CDR3 contains 16 residues. DNA of the CDR3: TGTGCCAGCAGTTTCGGCATTAGCGGGGCTCAAGAGACCCAGTACTTC. It translates to CASSFGISGAQETQYF.

This clonotype was found many times. The chain couples TRBV5-1 to TRBJ2-1, with 7 bases identical to TRBD2. The ends lost 0 bases at V and 9 bases at J; junction bases unmatched: 9. CDR3 length: 15 residues. Per germline, CDR1 SGHRS and CDR2 YFSETQ. CDR3: CASSLGSGERGEQFF. In nucleotides, the CDR3 is TGCGCCAGCAGCTTGGGAAGCGGGGAGCGGGGTGAGCAGTTCTTC.

There are a few counts of this clonotype. The chain joins TRBV7-3 to TRBJ2-3; D tentatively reads TRBD1 or TRBD2 (5 bases each). This CDR3 is 12 amino acids long. The V gene lost 5 bases and the J gene lost 5 bases, with 8 bases spanning the gap. CDR1 SGHTA and CDR2 FQGTGA come from the germline V gene. The CDR3 nucleotides are TGTGCCAGCAGCCCTGGGGGAGATACGCAGTATTTT. This gives the protein CASSPGGDTQYF.

CDR3 nucleotide sequence: TGTGCCAGCAGCCCGGGACAGGGATTCTATGGCTACACCTTC. Protein: CASSPGQGFYGYTF. This chain links TRBV12-3 or TRBV12-4 with TRBJ1-2, with 9 nucleotides matching TRBD1. The CDR3 covers 14 residues. The J segment lost 4 bases and the V segment lost 6 bases, leaving 6 bases of the junction unmatched.

This sequence joins TRBV27 and TRBJ2-5, with D perhaps being TRBD1 or TRBD2 (5 bases each). V lost 5 bases and J lost 6, with 19 bases in between. The CDR3 has 15 amino acids. Germline V gene sequence: CDR1 MNHEY, CDR2 SMNVEV (reference sequence). CDR3: CASSRDGGLGKTQYF. The CDR3 nucleotides are TGTGCCAGCAGTCGGGACGGCGGCCTGGGGAAGACCCAGTACTTC.

This clonotype was seen a handful of times. The chain combines TRBV21-1 with TRBJ2-7; TRBD1, as called in the table, went unchecked against the DNA. TRBV21-1 is termed a pseudogene. The CDR3 runs to 16 residues. DNA of the CDR3: TGTGCCAGCAGCAAAAGGGGAGGAGGGGGGTCCTACGAGCAGTACGTC. Translating it yields CASSKRGGGGSYEQYV.

V gene TRBV5-1 combines with J gene TRBJ2-5; D might be TRBD2 (5 bases). V gave up 7 bases and J gave up 5 bases, with 18 bases separating them. Per germline, CDR1 SGHRS and CDR2 YFSETQ. This CDR3 is built from 14 residues. The CDR3 reads CASALLGVPETQYF. The CDR3 bases are TGCGCCAGCGCCCTCCTCGGGGTCCCCGAGACCCAGTACTTC.

This rearrangement joins TRBV5-1 to TRBJ1-6; TRBD1 might be the D (5 bases). Deletions cut 2 bases from V and 5 bases from J, with 8 bases between. Per the germline V gene, CDR1 is SGHRS and CDR2 is YFSETQ. The CDR3 extends over 14 amino acids. CDR3 coding DNA: TGCGCCAGCAGCTTCGGGGACGATAATTCACCCCTCCACTTT. Protein product: CASSFGDDNSPLHF.

This clonotype has only a few counts. The J gene is TRBJ1-1, the V gene TRBV6-5; TRBD1 matches at 9 bases. From germline, CDR1 is MNHEY and CDR2 SVGAGI. V was pared by 0 bases and J by 10 bases, with 9 bases of the junction left unmatched. This CDR3 comprises 15 residues. CDR3 coding DNA: TGTGCCAGCAGTTACTCTTACAACAGGGGGCTACCAGCTTTCTTT. It encodes CASSYSYNRGLPAFF.

The table lists this clonotype with a few counts. The chain couples TRBV5-1 to TRBJ2-5; 7 nucleotides align to TRBD2. The germline V gene has CDR1 SGHRS and CDR2 YFSETQ. Unmatched junction bases numbered 3, after V lost 3 bases and J lost 1 base. CDR3 length equals 14 residues. This chain's CDR3 is CASSYGGSQETQYF. The CDR3, as DNA: TGCGCCAGCAGCTACGGCGGGAGCCAAGAGACCCAGTACTTC.

This clonotype has just a few counts. The chain combines TRBV6-5 with TRBJ1-3; tentative D call: TRBD1 (6 bases). This CDR3 has 16 residues. Germline assignment: CDR1 MNHEY and CDR2 SVGAGI. Between the trimmed V and J ends, which lost 6 bases and 0 bases, there was a span of 15 bases. CDR3 DNA sequence: TGTGCCAGCAGGACCGAAGGGGGACTCTCTGGAAACACCATATATTTT. As protein: CASRTEGGLSGNTIYF.

J is TRBJ2-1 and V is TRBV6-2 or TRBV6-3, with D possibly called TRBD1 or TRBD2 (5 bases each). Between the trimmed V and J ends, which lost 4 bases and 11 bases, there was a span of 12 bases. The CDR3 covers 12 residues. Per germline, CDR1 MNHEY and CDR2 SVGEGT. The CDR3 sequence is CASSSHPGQQFF. The DNA for the CDR3 is TGTGCCAGCAGTTCTCATCCGGGACAGCAGTTCTTC.